This TCR beta chain comes out of a study of T cells in tuberculosis. Whole-study context: CD1B tetramers identified T cells specific for mycobacterial lipid GMM. This South African cohort compared adolescents with or without latent tuberculosis against adults with active tuberculosis.

The germline V gene has CDR1 SGHAT and CDR2 FQNNGV. CDR3 length equals 16 residues. Trimming at V came to 3 bases and at J to 0 bases, leaving 6 bases not matched to a gene. Generated by immunoSEQ multiplex PCR, the TCRdb table keeps only in-frame clones and is missing some. The data contain about 32,000 clones, 94% of them singletons. The specimen sequenced was PBMCs. The source of this sequence is a donor aged 10-29 years with latent tuberculosis or without tuberculosis infection. The V and J genes are TRBV11-2 and TRBJ2-3; 7 bases are shared with TRBD2. CDR3 coding DNA: TGTGCCAGCAGCTTGAGAAGCGGGATAAGCACAGATACGCAGTATTTT. Its translation is CASSLRSGISTDTQYF.